This paragraph reports one TCR beta chain. Its antigen is undetermined. The sample originates from a study of OX40 agonist ivuxolimab in advanced cancers. Study context: Subjects had a mean age of 60 years, with a range of about 23 to 90; less than 90% were male. One hepatocellular carcinoma and a couple of cutaneous melanoma patients partially responded.

Points from the study as a whole: Individuals who were partial responders at 0.1-3.0 mg/kg had clonal expansion that ranked among the lowest. Determination of antigen specificity was not performed for the expanded peripheral T cells.

The table came from immunoSEQ multiplex PCR; TCRdb's copy has only in-frame clones and leaves some out. The data show approximately 11,000 clones, with approximately 69% seen just once and over 9.5% held by the top ten. Germline V gene lookup returns CDR1 SGHTA and CDR2 FQGTGA. CDR3 size: 12 residues. Trimming removed 5 bases from V and 5 bases from J; junction bases left unmatched: 0. This clonotype was obtained from an adult with an advanced solid tumor such as melanoma, head and neck, liver or kidney cancer. Source: CD4+ or CD8+ T cells sorted from blood, taken in a trial of the OX40 agonist ivuxolimab. This chain connects TRBV7-3 to TRBJ2-1; TRBD1 aligns across 7 bases. As DNA, the CDR3 is TGTGCCAGCAGCGGACAGGACAATGAGCAGTTCTTC. It translates to CASSGQDNEQFF.